This TCR beta chain derives from a study of T cell responses to AZD1222 COVID-19 vaccine. Trimming took 8 bases from V and 2 from J, leaving 25 bases between them. The CDR3 is 17 residues long. The germline V gene has CDR1 SGHRS and CDR2 YFSETQ. Findings of the study overall: When two AZD1222 doses had been given, Spike-specific TCR breadth and depth rose. Unmutated variant regions reportedly attract nearly half of all spike-specific TCRs. Clonal diversity was possibly underestimated, and the donors were mostly white British, with more females. Sampling that yielded the repertoires occurred only after the peak T cell response.

Concerning this clone itself: Its antigen is unidentified.

Produced via immunoSEQ multiplex PCR; TCRdb's table is partial and in-frame only. Among some 100,000 clones listed, 90% were seen once. The clonotype originates from an adult in good health. The input for sequencing was peripheral blood, taken on day 0 of AZD1222 vaccination. The chain employs TRBV5-1 and TRBJ1-2, with D possibly matching TRBD1 (6 bases). The CDR3 DNA reads as TGCGCCAGTAAGGCCCCAGCGTCAGGGGACTCCAACTATGGCTACACCTTC. Amino acid sequence: CASKAPASGDSNYGYTF.